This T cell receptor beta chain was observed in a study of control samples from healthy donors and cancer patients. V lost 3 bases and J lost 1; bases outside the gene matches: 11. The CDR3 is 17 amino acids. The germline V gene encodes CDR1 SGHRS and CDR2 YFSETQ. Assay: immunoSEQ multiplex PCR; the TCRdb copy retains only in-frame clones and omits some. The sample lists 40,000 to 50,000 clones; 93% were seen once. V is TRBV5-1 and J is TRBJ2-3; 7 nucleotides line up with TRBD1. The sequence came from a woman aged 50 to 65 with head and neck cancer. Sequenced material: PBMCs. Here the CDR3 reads CASSSRSTGRGTDTQYF. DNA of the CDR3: TGCGCCAGCAGCTCCCGATCGACAGGGCGAGGCACAGATACGCAGTATTTT. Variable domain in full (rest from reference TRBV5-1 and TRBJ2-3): KAGVTQTPRYLIKTRGQQVTLSCSPISGHRSVSWYQQTPGQGLQFLFEYFSETQRNKGNFPGRFSGRQFSNSRSEMNVSTLELGDSALYLCASSSRSTGRGTDTQYFGPGTRLTVL.